This T cell receptor beta chain was profiled in a study of cytomegalovirus exposure and HLA in healthy donors. Study conclusions and caveats: Near-uniform donor sequencing depth was presumed by presence/absence analyses. It was only CMV serostatus that was available as immune exposure information. A later analysis linked a missense variant in DCLRE1C to the trimming of TCR beta V and J genes.

Concerning this clone itself: The target antigen is unknown.

Primers included in the PCR were 60 Vbeta and 13 Jbeta primers. Generated by immunoSEQ multiplex PCR, the TCRdb table keeps only in-frame clones and is missing some. This sample has 180,000 or so clones, with approximately 80% found just once. Every donor was a healthy person donating bone marrow. Trimming shortened V by 1 base and J by 4 bases, and 16 bases separated the two germline ends. CDR3 size: 16 residues. CDR1 and CDR2 (germline): MDHEN, SYDVKM. The material sequenced was PBMCs. This receptor was obtained from a man between 18 and 29 years old in good health and CMV-seronegative. The chain employs TRBV28 and TRBJ1-2, with a possible D match to TRBD1 (6 bases). The CDR3 DNA is TGTGCCAGCAGTTTATCGGGGGGGGCGCGAGGCTATGGCTACACCTTC. Translating it yields CASSLSGGARGYGYTF.